These T cell receptor beta chains were read from a single sample in a study of blood T cells in healthy people across ages. TCRdb processed the 5' RACE reads anew with MiXCR; each CDR3 protein has one entry. The sample holds 1.5 million to 2 million distinct CDR3 sequences, less than 50% seen once. Sequenced material: blood. These receptors came from a woman between 40 and 55 years old in good health. Each CDR3 is given with its conserved first and last residue. D genes are given only for firm matches. Not every row has a clone size; where given, it reads once, few, many or a size class.

V,size,D,J,DNA,CDR3
TRBV20-1,few,.,TRBJ2-3,TGCAGTGCTAGAGATGGGCAGAGCACAGATACGCAGTATTTT,CSARDGQSTDTQYF
TRBV5-1,.,TRBD1,TRBJ2-5,TGCGCCAGCAGCCATGGGACAGAGAAAGAGACCCAGTACTTC,CASSHGTEKETQYF
TRBV6-2/TRBV6-3,.,TRBD1,TRBJ2-5,TGTGCCAGCAGTTACCCGACAGGGGTTTATCAAGAGACCCAGTACTTC,CASSYPTGVYQETQYF
TRBV7-9,.,TRBD2,TRBJ2-5,TGTGCCAGCAGCCCCCCATACGGGGGGGAAGAGACCCAGTACTTC,CASSPPYGGEETQYF
TRBV20-1,.,TRBD1,TRBJ2-5,TGCAGTGCTACCTCCGTCCAGGGGGAATTGGGGGAGACCCAGTACTTC,CSATSVQGELGETQYF
TRBV15,few,.,TRBJ2-7,TGTGCCACCAGCAGTTGGTCTCAGGGCTACGAGCAGTACTTC,CATSSWSQGYEQYF
TRBV10-2,.,.,TRBJ2-7,TGCGCCAGCAGTGAAGATGAGGCGTCTCGTGCCGAGCAGTACTTC,CASSEDEASRAEQYF
TRBV14,few,.,TRBJ1-2,TGTGCCAGCAGCCAAGGATCCCCTTCGGGGGGAGGCTACACCTTC,CASSQGSPSGGGYTF
TRBV6-5,.,TRBD2,TRBJ2-3,TGTGCCAGCAATAGCGGGGGATATAGCACAGATACGCAGTATTTT,CASNSGGYSTDTQYF
TRBV28,.,TRBD1,TRBJ1-5,TGTGCCAGCAGTTTATGGGCAGGGGGCCGTGGCAATCAGCCCCAGCATTTT,CASSLWAGGRGNQPQHF
TRBV6-6,.,.,TRBJ2-5,TGTGCCAGCACACTGCGGACAGCGTACCAAGAGACCCAGTACTTC,CASTLRTAYQETQYF
TRBV28,many,TRBD2,TRBJ2-7,TGTGCCAGCAGATGGGCGGGGGGACTCTCCTACGAGCAGTACTTC,CASRWAGGLSYEQYF
TRBV7-2,.,.,TRBJ2-5,TGTGCCAGCAGCCTAGGGCCATGGGGGGGCGGGCAAGAGACCCAGTACTTC,CASSLGPWGGGQETQYF
TRBV7-2,.,.,TRBJ1-4,TGTGCCAGCAGCCTTAGTCTGGGCAGGGAGCAAAAACTGTTTTTT,CASSLSLGREQKLFF
TRBV28,.,TRBD1,TRBJ1-2,TGTGCCACCGAGACAGGGATCGGTGGCTACACCTTC,CATETGIGGYTF
TRBV11-2,.,.,TRBJ1-1,TGTGCCAGCAGCTTAGGGGTTAGCACTGAAGCTTTCTTT,CASSLGVSTEAFF
TRBV12-3/TRBV12-4,few,TRBD1,TRBJ2-1,TGTGCCAGCAGCGCGACCGGGACAGGGGGAAGAGATGAGCAGTTCTTC,CASSATGTGGRDEQFF
TRBV12-3/TRBV12-4,.,.,TRBJ1-1,TGTGCCAGCAGTTTGGTGTCATCCCATCAAGCTTTCTTT,CASSLVSSHQAFF
TRBV6-5,.,.,TRBJ2-5,TGTGCCAGCAGTTACTCGTCCAGGCCAGAGACCCAGTACTTC,CASSYSSRPETQYF
TRBV5-1,.,TRBD1,TRBJ2-2,TGCGCCAGCAGCTACAGGGACAGCCCGAACACCGGGGAGCTGTTTTTT,CASSYRDSPNTGELFF
TRBV9,few,.,TRBJ2-3,TGTGCCAGCAGCTTAAAACAGGGAACGGCAGATACGCAGTATTTT,CASSLKQGTADTQYF
TRBV20-1,.,TRBD2,TRBJ2-3,TGCAGTGCTAGTTCGGCTAGCGGGGAGTCGCAGTATTTT,CSASSASGESQYF
TRBV4-1,.,.,TRBJ2-1,TGCGCCAGCAGCCAGGGCGGGGTCTCCTACAATGAGCAGTTCTTC,CASSQGGVSYNEQFF
TRBV20-1,.,.,TRBJ2-1,TGCAGTGTCACCCAGCGGAGCTCCTACAATGAGCAGTTCTTC,CSVTQRSSYNEQFF
TRBV7-2,.,.,TRBJ2-5,TGTGCCAGCAGTTTAGGGGTTGGCCGGGTGATGCAGACCCAGTACTTC,CASSLGVGRVMQTQYF
TRBV20-1,.,.,TRBJ2-5,TGCAGTGCTAGAACCATCAGGGGGGCCAGAGAGACCCAGTACTTC,CSARTIRGARETQYF
TRBV12-3/TRBV12-4,.,.,TRBJ2-7,TGTGCCAGCAGTACTCGCAGGGGTAGCTACGAGCAGTACTTC,CASSTRRGSYEQYF
TRBV5-1,.,TRBD1,TRBJ2-5,TGCGCCAGCAGCAACAGGGACAGGGGAAGCCAAGAGACCCAGTACTTC,CASSNRDRGSQETQYF
TRBV4-1,once,TRBD1,TRBJ1-4,TGCGCCAGCAGCCAAGCCTCTGGTGACAGGGGATTACGTGAAAAACTGTTTTTT,CASSQASGDRGLREKLFF
TRBV6-2/TRBV6-3,once,.,TRBJ1-5,TGTGCCAGCAGTCCAGCAACCAGGGTCAATCAGCCCCAGCATTTT,CASSPATRVNQPQHF
TRBV6-5,.,TRBD1,TRBJ2-5,TGTGCCAGCAGTTACGGCACAGGGGAACAAGAGACCCAGTACTTC,CASSYGTGEQETQYF
TRBV9,.,.,TRBJ1-2,TGTGCCAGCAGCGACGACAACGTCTATGGCTACACCTTC,CASSDDNVYGYTF
TRBV25-1,once,TRBD2,TRBJ2-5,TGTGCCAGCAGTGAATTCTTGTCTAGCGGGGGAAAAGAGACCCAGTACTTC,CASSEFLSSGGKETQYF
TRBV7-2,many,TRBD2,TRBJ2-5,TGTGCCAGCAGCTTGGGACTAGCGGCCCAAGAGACCCAGTACTTC,CASSLGLAAQETQYF
TRBV18,.,.,TRBJ1-6,TGTGCCAGCTCACCAGACCCCCCGGCAGGCAATTCACCCCTCCACTTT,CASSPDPPAGNSPLHF
TRBV6-2/TRBV6-3,.,.,TRBJ2-1,TGTGCCAGCAAGGCGGTGAGGACTGAGTTCTACAATGAGCAGTTCTTC,CASKAVRTEFYNEQFF
TRBV7-9,.,.,TRBJ2-7,TGTGCCAGCAACCTCCTTGGAGGGAGGTCCTACGAGCAGTACTTC,CASNLLGGRSYEQYF
TRBV4-3,few,.,TRBJ1-1,TGCGCCAGCAGCCAAGTTGGCACAAACACTGAAGCTTTCTTT,CASSQVGTNTEAFF
TRBV7-2,many,.,TRBJ2-7,TGTGCCAGCAGCCTCACCCGCTACGAGCAGTACTTC,CASSLTRYEQYF
TRBV29-1,few,TRBD1,TRBJ1-2,TGCAGCGTTCCCACGACAGGGGTGAACTATGGCTACACCTTC,CSVPTTGVNYGYTF
TRBV2,.,.,TRBJ2-5,TGTGCCAGCAGTGTGCATTGGGAGACCCAGTACTTC,CASSVHWETQYF
TRBV6-2/TRBV6-3,.,.,TRBJ1-1,TGTGCCAGCAGTTATTACGGGGGCACTGAAGCTTTCTTT,CASSYYGGTEAFF
TRBV5-1,.,TRBD2,TRBJ2-3,TGCGCCAGCAGCTTGGGGCTACTAGCGGGGGTCACAGATACGCAGTATTTT,CASSLGLLAGVTDTQYF